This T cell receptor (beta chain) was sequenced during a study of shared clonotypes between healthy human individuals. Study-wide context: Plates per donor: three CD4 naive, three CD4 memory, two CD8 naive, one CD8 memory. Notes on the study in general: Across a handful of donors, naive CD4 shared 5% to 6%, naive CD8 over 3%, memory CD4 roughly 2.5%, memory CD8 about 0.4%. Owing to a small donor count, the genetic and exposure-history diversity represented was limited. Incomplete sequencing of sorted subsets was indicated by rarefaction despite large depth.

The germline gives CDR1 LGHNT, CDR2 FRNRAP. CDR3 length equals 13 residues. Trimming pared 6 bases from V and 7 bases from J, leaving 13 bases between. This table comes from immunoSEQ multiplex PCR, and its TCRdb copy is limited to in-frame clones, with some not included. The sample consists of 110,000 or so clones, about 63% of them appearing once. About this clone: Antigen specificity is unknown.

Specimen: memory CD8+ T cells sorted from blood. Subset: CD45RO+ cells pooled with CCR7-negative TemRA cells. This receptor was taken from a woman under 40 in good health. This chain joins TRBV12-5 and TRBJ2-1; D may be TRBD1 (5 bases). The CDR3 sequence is CASGSGFRNEQFF. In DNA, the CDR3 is TGTGCTAGTGGATCAGGGTTCCGGAATGAGCAGTTCTTC.